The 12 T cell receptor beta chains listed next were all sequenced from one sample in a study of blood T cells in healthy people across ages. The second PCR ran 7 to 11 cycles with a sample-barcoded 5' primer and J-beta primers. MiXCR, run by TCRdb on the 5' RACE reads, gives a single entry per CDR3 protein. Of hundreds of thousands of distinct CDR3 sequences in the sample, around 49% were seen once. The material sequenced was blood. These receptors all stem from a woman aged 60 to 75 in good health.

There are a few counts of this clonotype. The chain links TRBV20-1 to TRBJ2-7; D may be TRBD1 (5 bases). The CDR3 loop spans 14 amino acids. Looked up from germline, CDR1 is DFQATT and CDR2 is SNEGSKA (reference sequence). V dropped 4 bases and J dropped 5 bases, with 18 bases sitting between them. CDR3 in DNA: TGCAGTGCTAAGGGCCCCGATAAGGGGAACGAGCAGTACTTC. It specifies CSAKGPDKGNEQYF.

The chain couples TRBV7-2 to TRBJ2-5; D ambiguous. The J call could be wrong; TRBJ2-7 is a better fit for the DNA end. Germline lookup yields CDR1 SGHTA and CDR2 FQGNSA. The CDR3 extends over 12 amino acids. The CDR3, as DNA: TGTGCCAGCAGCCCAGGAAAGGGCGAGCAGTACTTC. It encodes CASSPGKGEQYF.

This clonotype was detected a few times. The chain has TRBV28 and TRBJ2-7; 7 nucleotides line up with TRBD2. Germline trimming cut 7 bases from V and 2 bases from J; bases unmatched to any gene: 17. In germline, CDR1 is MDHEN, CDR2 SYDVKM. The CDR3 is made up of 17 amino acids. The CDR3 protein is CASIVSSPGGGAYEQYF. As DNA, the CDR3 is TGTGCCAGCATTGTAAGCTCGCCCGGCGGGGGTGCCTACGAGCAGTACTTC. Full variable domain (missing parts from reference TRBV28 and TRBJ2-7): DVKVTQSSRYLVKRTGEKVFLECVQDMDHENMFWYRQDPGLGLRLIYFSYDVKMKEKGDIPEGYSVSREKKERFSLILESASTNQTSMYLCASIVSSPGGGAYEQYFGPGTRLTVT.

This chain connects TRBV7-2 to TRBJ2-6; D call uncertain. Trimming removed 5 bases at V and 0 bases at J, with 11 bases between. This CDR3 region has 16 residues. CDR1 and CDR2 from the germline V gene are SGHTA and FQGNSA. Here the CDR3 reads CASSPEASSGANVLTF. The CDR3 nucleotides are TGTGCCAGCAGCCCAGAGGCCTCCTCTGGGGCCAACGTCCTGACTTTC.

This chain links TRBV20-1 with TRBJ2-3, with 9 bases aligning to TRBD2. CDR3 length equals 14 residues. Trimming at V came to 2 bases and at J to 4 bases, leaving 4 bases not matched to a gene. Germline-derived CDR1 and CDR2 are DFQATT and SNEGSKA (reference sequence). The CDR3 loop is CSARPPSGADTQYF. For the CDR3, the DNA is TGCAGTGCTAGACCACCTAGCGGGGCAGATACGCAGTATTTT.

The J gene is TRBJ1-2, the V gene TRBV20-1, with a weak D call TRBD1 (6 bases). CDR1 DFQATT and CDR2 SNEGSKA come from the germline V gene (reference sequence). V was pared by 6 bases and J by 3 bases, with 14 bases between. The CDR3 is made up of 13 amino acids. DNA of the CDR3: TGCAGTGCAAGTCACAGGGCCTACTATGGCTACACCTTC. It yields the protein CSASHRAYYGYTF.

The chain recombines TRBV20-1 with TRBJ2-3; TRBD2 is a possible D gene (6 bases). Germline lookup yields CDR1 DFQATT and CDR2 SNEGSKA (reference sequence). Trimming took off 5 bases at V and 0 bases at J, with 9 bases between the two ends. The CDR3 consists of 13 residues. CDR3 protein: CSAGLTSTDTQYF. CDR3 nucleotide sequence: TGCAGTGCTGGACTAACTAGCACAGATACGCAGTATTTT.

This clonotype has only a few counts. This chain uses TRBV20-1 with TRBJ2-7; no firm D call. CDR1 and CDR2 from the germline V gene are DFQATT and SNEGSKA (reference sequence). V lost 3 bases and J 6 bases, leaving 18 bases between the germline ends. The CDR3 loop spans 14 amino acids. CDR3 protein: CSARPPKAASEQYF. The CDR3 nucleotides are TGCAGTGCTAGGCCCCCCAAGGCCGCGTCCGAGCAGTACTTC.

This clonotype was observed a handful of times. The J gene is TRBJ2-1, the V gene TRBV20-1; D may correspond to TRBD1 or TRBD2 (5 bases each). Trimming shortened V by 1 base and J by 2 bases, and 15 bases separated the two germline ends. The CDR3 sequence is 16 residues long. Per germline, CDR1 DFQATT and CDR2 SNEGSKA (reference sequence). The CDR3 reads CSARGRDGSTYNEQFF. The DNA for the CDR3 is TGCAGTGCTAGAGGACGGGACGGATCTACCTACAATGAGCAGTTCTTC.

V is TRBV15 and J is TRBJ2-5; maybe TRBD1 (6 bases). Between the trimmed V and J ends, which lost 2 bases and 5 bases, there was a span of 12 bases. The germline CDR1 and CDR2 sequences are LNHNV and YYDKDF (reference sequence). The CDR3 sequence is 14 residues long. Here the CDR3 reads CATSRNRVGETQYF. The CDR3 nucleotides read TGTGCCACCAGCAGAAACAGGGTTGGGGAGACCCAGTACTTC.

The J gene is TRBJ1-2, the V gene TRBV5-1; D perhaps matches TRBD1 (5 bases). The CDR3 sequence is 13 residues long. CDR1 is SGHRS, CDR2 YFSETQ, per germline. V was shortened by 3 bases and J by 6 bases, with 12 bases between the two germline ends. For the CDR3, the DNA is TGCGCCAGCAGCTCATCAAGGGGTCATGGCTACACCTTC. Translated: CASSSSRGHGYTF.

The CDR3 nucleotides are TGCAGTGCTCCTGTTTACAGGGGAAGTGGGTCTAATGAAAAACTGTTTTTT. Translating gives CSAPVYRGSGSNEKLFF. The chain has TRBV20-1 and TRBJ1-4; 7 nucleotides line up with TRBD1. The germline CDR1 and CDR2 sequences are DFQATT and SNEGSKA (reference sequence). V lost 5 bases and J lost 3; bases outside the gene matches: 15. CDR3 length: 17 residues.